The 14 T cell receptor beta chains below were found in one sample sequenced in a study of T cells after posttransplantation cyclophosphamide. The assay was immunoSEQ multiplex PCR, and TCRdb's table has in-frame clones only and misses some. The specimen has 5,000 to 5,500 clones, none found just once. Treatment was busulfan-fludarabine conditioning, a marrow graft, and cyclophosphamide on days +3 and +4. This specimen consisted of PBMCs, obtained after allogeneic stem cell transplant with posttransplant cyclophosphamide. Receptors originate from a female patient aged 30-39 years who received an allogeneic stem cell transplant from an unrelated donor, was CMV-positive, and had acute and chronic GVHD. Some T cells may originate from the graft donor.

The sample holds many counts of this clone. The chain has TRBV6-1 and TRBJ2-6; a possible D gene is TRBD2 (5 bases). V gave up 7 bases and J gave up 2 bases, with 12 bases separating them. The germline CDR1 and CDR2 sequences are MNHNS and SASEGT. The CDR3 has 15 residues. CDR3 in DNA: TGTGCCAGCACCCGCGGGTTCACTGGGGCCAACGTCCTGACTTTC. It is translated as CASTRGFTGANVLTF.

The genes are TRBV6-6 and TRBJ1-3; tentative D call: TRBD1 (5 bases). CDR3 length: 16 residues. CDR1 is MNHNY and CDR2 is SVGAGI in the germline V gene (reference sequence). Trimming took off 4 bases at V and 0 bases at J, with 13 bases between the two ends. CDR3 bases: TGTGCCAGCAGTTCCCTCAGACAGTTCTCTGGAAACACCATATATTTT. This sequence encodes CASSSLRQFSGNTIYF.

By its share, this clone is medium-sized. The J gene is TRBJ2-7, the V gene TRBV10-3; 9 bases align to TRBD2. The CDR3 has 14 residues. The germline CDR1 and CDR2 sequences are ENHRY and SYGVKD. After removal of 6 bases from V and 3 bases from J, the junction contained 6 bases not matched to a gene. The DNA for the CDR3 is TGTGCCATCAGAAATAGCGGGAGCAGCTACGAGCAGTACTTC. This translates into CAIRNSGSSYEQYF.

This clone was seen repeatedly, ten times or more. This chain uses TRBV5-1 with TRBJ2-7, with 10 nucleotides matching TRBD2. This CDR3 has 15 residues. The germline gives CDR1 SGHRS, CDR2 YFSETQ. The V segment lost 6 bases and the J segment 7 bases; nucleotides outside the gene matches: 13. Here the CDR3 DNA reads TGCGCCAGCACCCCGGGGAGCGGGAGGGCCAAAGAGCAGTACTTC. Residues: CASTPGSGRAKEQYF.

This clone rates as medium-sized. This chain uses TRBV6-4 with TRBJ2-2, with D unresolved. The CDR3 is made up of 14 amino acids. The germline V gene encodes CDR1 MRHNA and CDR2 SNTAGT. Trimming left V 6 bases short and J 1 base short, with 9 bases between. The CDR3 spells CASSSAENTGELFF. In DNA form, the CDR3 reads TGTGCCAGCAGCTCTGCAGAGAACACCGGGGAGCTGTTTTTT.

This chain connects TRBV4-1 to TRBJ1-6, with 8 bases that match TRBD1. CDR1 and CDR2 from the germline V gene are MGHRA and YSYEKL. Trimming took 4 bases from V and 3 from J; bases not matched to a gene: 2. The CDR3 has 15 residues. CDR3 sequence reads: CASSLGQGYNSPLHF. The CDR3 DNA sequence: TGCGCCAGCAGCCTCGGACAGGGCTATAATTCACCCCTCCACTTT.

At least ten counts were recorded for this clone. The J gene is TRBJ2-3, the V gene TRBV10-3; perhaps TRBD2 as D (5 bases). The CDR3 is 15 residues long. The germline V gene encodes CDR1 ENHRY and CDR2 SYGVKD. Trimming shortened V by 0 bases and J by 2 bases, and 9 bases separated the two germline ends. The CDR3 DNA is TGTGCCATCAGTGAGTCGACTAACCCCACAGATACGCAGTATTTT. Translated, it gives CAISESTNPTDTQYF.

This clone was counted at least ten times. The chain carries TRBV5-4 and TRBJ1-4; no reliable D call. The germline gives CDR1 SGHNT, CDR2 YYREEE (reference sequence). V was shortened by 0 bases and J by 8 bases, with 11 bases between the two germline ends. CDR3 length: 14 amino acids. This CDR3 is CASSLGAQPEKLFF. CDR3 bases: TGTGCCAGCAGCTTGGGGGCCCAGCCGGAAAAACTGTTTTTT.

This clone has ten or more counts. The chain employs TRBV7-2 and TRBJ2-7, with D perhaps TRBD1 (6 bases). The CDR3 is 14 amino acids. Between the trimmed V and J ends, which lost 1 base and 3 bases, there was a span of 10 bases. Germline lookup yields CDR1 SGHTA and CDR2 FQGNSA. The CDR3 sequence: CASSLVNRVYEQYF. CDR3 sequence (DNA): TGTGCCAGCAGCTTAGTCAACAGGGTCTACGAGCAGTACTTC.

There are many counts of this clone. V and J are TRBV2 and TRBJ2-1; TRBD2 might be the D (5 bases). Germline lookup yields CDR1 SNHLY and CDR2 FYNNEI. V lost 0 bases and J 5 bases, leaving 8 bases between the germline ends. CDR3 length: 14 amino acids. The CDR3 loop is CASSEAGLNNEQFF. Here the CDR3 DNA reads TGTGCCAGCAGTGAAGCCGGACTTAACAATGAGCAGTTCTTC.

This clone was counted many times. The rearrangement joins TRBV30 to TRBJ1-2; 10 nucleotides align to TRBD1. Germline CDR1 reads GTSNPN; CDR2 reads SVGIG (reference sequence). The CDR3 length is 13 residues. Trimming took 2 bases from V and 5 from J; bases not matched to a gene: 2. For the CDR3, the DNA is TGTGCCTGGAGTTGGGACAGGGGTTATGGCTACACCTTC. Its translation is CAWSWDRGYGYTF.

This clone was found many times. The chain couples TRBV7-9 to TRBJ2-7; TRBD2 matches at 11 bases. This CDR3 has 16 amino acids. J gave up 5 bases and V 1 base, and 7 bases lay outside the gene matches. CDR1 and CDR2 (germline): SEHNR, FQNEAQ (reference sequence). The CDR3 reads CASSLGLAGNRDEQYF. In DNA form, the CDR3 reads TGTGCCAGCAGCTTAGGACTAGCGGGGAACCGGGACGAGCAGTACTTC.

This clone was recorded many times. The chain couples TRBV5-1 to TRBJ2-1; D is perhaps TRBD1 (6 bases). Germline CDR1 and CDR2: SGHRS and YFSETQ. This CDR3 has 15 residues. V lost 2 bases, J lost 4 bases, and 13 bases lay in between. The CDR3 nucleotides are TGCGCCAGCAGCTTTACAGGGTTTTCATACAATGAGCAGTTCTTC. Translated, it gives CASSFTGFSYNEQFF.

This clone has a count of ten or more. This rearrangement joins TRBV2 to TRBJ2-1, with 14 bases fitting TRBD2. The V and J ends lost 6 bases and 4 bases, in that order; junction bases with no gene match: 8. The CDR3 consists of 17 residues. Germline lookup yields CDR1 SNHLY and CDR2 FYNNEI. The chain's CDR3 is CASRGRLAGGPYNEQFF. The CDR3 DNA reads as TGTGCCAGCAGGGGACGACTAGCGGGAGGGCCTTACAATGAGCAGTTCTTC. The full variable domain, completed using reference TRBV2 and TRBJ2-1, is EPEVTQTPSHQVTQMGQEVILRCVPISNHLYFYWYRQILGQKVEFLVSFYNNEISEKSEIFDDQFSVERPDGSNFTLKIRSTKLEDSAMYFCASRGRLAGGPYNEQFFGPGTRLTVL.